The T cell receptor (beta chain) under discussion was sequenced for a study of breast tumors, draining lymph nodes, adjacent tissues. The germline V gene has CDR1 SEHNR and CDR2 FQNEAQ (reference sequence). The CDR3 sequence is 16 residues long. TCRdb ran MiXCR on the multiplex PCR reads and lists one entry per CDR3 protein. The sample has fewer than 140,000 distinct CDR3 sequences; 30% are singletons. The lymph nodes were axillary draining lymph nodes from breast cancer patients. This clonotype was counted at least ten times. Antigen unknown. A read error may be the cause here, since a much bigger clone is one base away. Study conclusions and caveats: The data were judged consistent with most tumor T cells coming from lymph node and expanding in tumor. The lymph node origin of tumor T cells was framed as consistent with a hypothesis, not demonstrated. Tumor repertoires ranked between lymph nodes and nontumor tissue in diversity, with V and J gene preferences.

Sequenced: axillary lymph node tissue. This sequence joins TRBV7-9 and TRBJ1-2; 10 bases map to TRBD1. This receptor was taken from a female donor with breast cancer. Some clones in this sample may be carry-over from other donors' samples. In DNA form, the CDR3 reads TGTGCCAGCAGCTTAGCGGAGACAGGGGGCAGGTATGGCCACACCTTC. It specifies CASSLAETGGRYGHTF.